These 9 T cell receptor beta chains share one sample of origin, sequenced in a study of blood T cell repertoires in COVID-19. Assay used: immunoSEQ multiplex PCR; TCRdb lists only in-frame clones, some missing. The data contain about 200,000 clones, roughly 75% of them singletons. Sequencing was done on a sample of peripheral blood. The receptor source for this set is a woman between 65 and 79 years old with acute or convalescent COVID-19.

This clone came up once. The chain combines TRBV11-2 with TRBJ2-7; 10 bases are shared with TRBD1. The V gene's germline CDR1 is SGHAT and CDR2 FQNNGV. V trimming: 2 bases; J trimming: 6 bases; junction bases outside the gene matches: 10. There are 16 residues in the CDR3. CDR3 DNA sequence: TGTGCCAGCAGCTTAAACCCGGGACAGGGGTTTGGCGAGCAGTACTTC. It is translated as CASSLNPGQGFGEQYF.

The genes are TRBV6-6 and TRBJ1-2; the match to TRBD1 covers 9 bases. From germline, CDR1 is MNHNY and CDR2 SVGAGI (reference sequence). The CDR3 sequence is 13 residues long. Trimming removed 7 bases from V and 7 bases from J; junction bases left unmatched: 7. The CDR3 region is CASNRQGVSGYTF. The DNA for the CDR3 is TGTGCCAGCAATCGACAGGGGGTCAGTGGCTACACCTTC.

V gene TRBV28 combines with J gene TRBJ1-1, with D possibly TRBD1 on 5 matching bases. V lost 6 bases and J 1 base, leaving 12 bases between the germline ends. Germline V gene data show CDR1 as MDHEN and CDR2 as SYDVKM. The CDR3 is 14 amino acids. CDR3 coding DNA: TGTGCCAGCAGGGTCCGAGGACAGAACACTGAAGCTTTCTTT. This gives the protein CASRVRGQNTEAFF.

This clone was counted a few times. The chain is built from TRBV2 and TRBJ2-5; the match to TRBD2 covers 12 bases. Germline trimming cut 6 bases from V and 3 bases from J; bases unmatched to any gene: 11. Germline loops: CDR1 SNHLY, CDR2 FYNNEI. There are 17 residues in the CDR3. This chain's CDR3 is CASSSRLAGVGKETQYF. CDR3 DNA sequence: TGTGCCAGCAGCTCTCGACTAGCGGGAGTAGGGAAAGAGACCCAGTACTTC.

The chain is built from TRBV7-9 and TRBJ2-1, with 7 bases lining up with TRBD2. From germline, CDR1 is SEHNR and CDR2 FQNEAQ (reference sequence). The ends lost 1 base at V and 9 bases at J; junction bases unmatched: 12. This CDR3 is 16 amino acids long. CDR3 region: CASSLEAGVVLGEQFF. For the CDR3, the DNA is TGTGCCAGCAGCTTAGAGGCGGGAGTTGTACTTGGTGAGCAGTTCTTC.

The CDR3 region has the DNA TGTGCCAGCAGCTTGGACTACTACAATGAGCAGTTCTTC. Encoded protein: CASSLDYYNEQFF. The rearrangement uses TRBV11-2 and TRBJ2-1; TRBD2 is a possible D gene (6 bases). CDR1 and CDR2 (germline): SGHAT, FQNNGV. The CDR3 covers 13 residues. V lost 3 bases to trimming and J lost 3 bases, with 6 bases between them.

V gene TRBV28 combines with J gene TRBJ1-1; no firm D call. The CDR3 has 14 amino acids. The germline V gene encodes CDR1 MDHEN and CDR2 SYDVKM. Trimming removed 3 bases from V and 0 bases from J, with 8 bases in between. CDR3 residues: CASSLSQMNTEAFF. The CDR3 nucleotides are TGTGCCAGCAGTTTGTCCCAGATGAACACTGAAGCTTTCTTT.

J is TRBJ2-1 and V is TRBV19, with D tentatively TRBD2 (6 bases). CDR3 length: 14 amino acids. Germline V gene sequence: CDR1 LNHDA, CDR2 SQIVND (reference sequence). The germline V and J ends were trimmed by 7 bases and 4 bases, with 14 bases remaining between them. CDR3: CASTVGSVYNEQFF. CDR3 DNA sequence: TGTGCCAGTACGGTCGGGAGTGTTTACAATGAGCAGTTCTTC.

The sample holds one count of this clone. The chain carries TRBV6-1 and TRBJ2-1; possibly TRBD2 for D (7 bases). The CDR3 extends over 14 amino acids. From germline, CDR1 is MNHNS and CDR2 SASEGT. V was pared by 3 bases and J by 8 bases, with 14 bases between. Written as DNA, the CDR3 is TGTGCCAGCAGTGATAACCCGGGGGGCTATGAGCAGTTCTTC. Its translation: CASSDNPGGYEQFF.